Below, 4 T cell receptor beta chains from the same sample are listed, as sequenced in a study of shared clonotypes between healthy human individuals. TCRdb keeps only in-frame clones here, not all; method: immunoSEQ multiplex PCR. The sample yields around 2.5 million clones, 90% to 95% seen once. The sample consisted of naive CD4+ T cells from PBMCs. Subset specified: CD45RA+ positively selected. All receptors come from a man aged 18 to 30 in good health. Some clones in this sample may be carry-over from other donors' samples.

A single count supports this clone. Within the sample, other DNA sequences also encode this same CDR3. This chain connects TRBV28 to TRBJ1-4; D is ambiguous. With 4 bases removed from V and 2 bases from J, the gap between germline ends came to 8 bases. The length of the CDR3 is 14 residues. The germline gives CDR1 MDHEN, CDR2 SYDVKM. CDR3 coding DNA: TGTGCCAGCAGTTCCGGAGGGACTAATGAAAAACTGTTTTTT. It specifies CASSSGGTNEKLFF.

This clone showed up just once. J is TRBJ2-7 and V is TRBV11-2; maybe TRBD2 (6 bases). Trimming stripped 3 bases from V and 6 bases from J, with 24 bases between. CDR3 length equals 17 residues. CDR1 and CDR2 (germline): SGHAT, FQNNGV. Written as DNA, the CDR3 is TGTGCCAGCAGCTTCATAATACCCATGGGCGGGGATGGCGAGCAGTACTTC. This codes for CASSFIIPMGGDGEQYF.

The V call is TRBV6-1, the J call TRBJ1-1; no clear D. This CDR3 is 12 amino acids long. CDR1 and CDR2 from the germline V gene are MNHNS and SASEGT. Trimming removed 6 bases from V and 3 bases from J, with 8 bases in between. The CDR3 region has the DNA TGTGCCAGCAGGAAAAGGGACACTGAAGCTTTCTTT. Residues: CASRKRDTEAFF.

The gene calls are TRBV19 and TRBJ1-1; D not certain. Between the trimmed V and J ends, which lost 2 bases and 6 bases, there was a span of 7 bases. The CDR3 covers 12 residues. Germline V gene sequence: CDR1 LNHDA, CDR2 SQIVND (reference sequence). CDR3 loop: CASSIRTAEAFF. In DNA, the CDR3 is TGTGCCAGTAGTATACGGACGGCTGAAGCTTTCTTT.